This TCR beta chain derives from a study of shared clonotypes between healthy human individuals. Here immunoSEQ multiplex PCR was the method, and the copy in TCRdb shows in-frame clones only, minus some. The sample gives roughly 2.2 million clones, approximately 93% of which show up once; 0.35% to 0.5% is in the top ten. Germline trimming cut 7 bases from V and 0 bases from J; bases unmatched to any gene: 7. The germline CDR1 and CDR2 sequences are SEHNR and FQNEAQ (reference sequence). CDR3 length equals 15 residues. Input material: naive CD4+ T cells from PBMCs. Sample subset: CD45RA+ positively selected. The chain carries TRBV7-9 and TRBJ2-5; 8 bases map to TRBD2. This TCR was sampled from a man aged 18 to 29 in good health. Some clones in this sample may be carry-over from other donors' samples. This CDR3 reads CASNPGGWYQETQYF. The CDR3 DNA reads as TGTGCCAGCAATCCGGGAGGGTGGTACCAAGAGACCCAGTACTTC.